The rows below give T cell receptor beta chains drawn from one sample of a study of cytomegalovirus exposure and HLA in healthy donors. This table comes from immunoSEQ multiplex PCR, and its TCRdb copy is limited to in-frame clones, with some not included. The sample carries some 80,000 clones, 10% recorded once. The source material was PBMCs. These receptors originate from a man between 60 and 75 years old in good health and CMV-seropositive. The CDR3 runs from the conserved cysteine through the conserved F or W. A D gene is named only where the DNA matches it firmly. Rows may omit the clone size; those that give it use once, few, many or a size class.

TRBD1 TRBJ1-1 few TRBV7-3 CASSLRGTGGTEAFF TGTGCCAGCAGCTTAAGAGGGACAGGGGGGACTGAAGCTTTCTTT
- TRBJ2-3 medium-sized TRBV13 CASSTIGGARGTDTQYF TGTGCCAGCAGCACCATAGGGGGGGCGCGAGGGACAGATACGCAGTATTTT
TRBD2 TRBJ2-7 few TRBV9 CASSSRGGSSYEQYF TGTGCCAGCAGCTCTCGTGGCGGGAGCTCCTACGAGCAGTACTTC
- TRBJ2-3 - TRBV29-1 CSVAEVSTDTQYF TGCAGCGTTGCCGAGGTTAGCACAGATACGCAGTATTTT
TRBD1 TRBJ2-6 - TRBV5-1 CASSLGTGAVSGANVLTF TGCGCCAGCAGCTTGGGGACAGGGGCAGTTTCTGGGGCCAACGTCCTGACTTTC
- TRBJ1-1 - TRBV27 CASSPDMSGRRVNTEAFF TGTGCCAGCAGTCCGGACATGAGTGGACGGAGGGTGAACACTGAAGCTTTCTTT
TRBD1 TRBJ1-1 few TRBV5-6 CASSLSDRGGNTEAFF TGTGCCAGCAGCTTGTCGGACAGGGGAGGGAACACTGAAGCTTTCTTT
TRBD1 TRBJ2-2 few TRBV25-1 CASRKQGAANTGELFF TGTGCCAGCAGGAAACAGGGGGCCGCGAACACCGGGGAGCTGTTTTTT
TRBD1 TRBJ1-2 few TRBV28 CASSLGTGGVYGYTF TGTGCCAGCAGTTTAGGGACAGGGGGTGTTTATGGCTACACCTTC
TRBD1 TRBJ1-2 - TRBV19 CASSPLQRDSYGYTF TGTGCCAGTAGTCCTCTACAACGGGACAGCTATGGCTACACCTTC
- TRBJ2-7 - TRBV7-2 CASSPAYEQYF TGTGCCAGCAGCCCCGCCTACGAGCAGTACTTC
- TRBJ2-6 few TRBV2 CASSEERGSGANVLTF TGTGCCAGCAGTGAAGAAAGGGGGTCGGGGGCCAACGTCCTGACTTTC
- TRBJ2-1 few TRBV2 CASLSGSPYNEQFF TGTGCCAGCCTAAGCGGGTCCCCCTACAATGAGCAGTTCTTC
TRBD2 TRBJ2-1 - TRBV2 CASSKLTSSGSYNEQFF TGTGCCAGCAGTAAACTAACCTCTAGCGGGAGTTACAATGAGCAGTTCTTC
- TRBJ2-5 - TRBV10-1 CARSRGETQYF TGCGCCAGAAGTCGCGGCGAGACCCAGTACTTC
- TRBJ1-2 few TRBV6-1 CASSEQAETNYGYTF TGTGCCAGCAGTGAACAGGCAGAGACTAACTATGGCTACACCTTC
TRBD1 TRBJ1-2 - TRBV7-9 CASSLGGQRYGYTF TGTGCCAGCAGCTTAGGGGGACAGCGCTATGGCTACACCTTC
TRBD2 TRBJ2-1 few TRBV28 CASSQTSGYHNEQFF TGTGCCAGCAGCCAGACTAGCGGATACCACAATGAGCAGTTCTTC
- TRBJ1-1 many TRBV5-1 CASSLYQGTEAFF TGCGCCAGCAGCTTGTATCAGGGGACTGAAGCTTTCTTT
- TRBJ2-7 few TRBV6-1 CASSEGPTSSYEQYF TGTGCCAGCAGTGAAGGCCCCACGAGCTCCTACGAGCAGTACTTC
- TRBJ2-2 - TRBV12-5 CASGFGGKGSNTGELFF TGTGCTAGTGGTTTCGGAGGGAAAGGATCGAACACCGGGGAGCTGTTTTTT
TRBD2 TRBJ2-1 - TRBV4-1 CASSPTSGYYNEQFF TGCGCCAGCAGCCCGACTAGCGGGTACTACAATGAGCAGTTCTTC
- TRBJ1-5 few TRBV5-6 CASSLWATNSNQPQHF TGTGCCAGCAGCTTGTGGGCAACCAATAGCAATCAGCCCCAGCATTTT
- TRBJ2-2 few TRBV11-3 CASSPTANTGELFF TGTGCCAGCAGCCCAACAGCGAACACCGGGGAGCTGTTTTTT
- TRBJ2-1 - TRBV7-7 CASADQGSYNEQFF TGTGCTAGCGCGGACCAGGGGTCCTACAATGAGCAGTTCTTC
- TRBJ1-1 - TRBV25-1 CASRTASNTEAFF TGTGCCAGCAGAACAGCCTCGAACACTGAAGCTTTCTTT
TRBD2 TRBJ2-3 - TRBV5-1 CASRQREAGPDTQYF TGCGCCAGCAGACAGCGGGAGGCCGGGCCAGATACGCAGTATTTT
TRBD1 TRBJ1-1 few TRBV5-1 CAYNGQGAANTEAFF TGCGCATACAACGGACAGGGAGCCGCGAACACTGAAGCTTTCTTT
- TRBJ2-1 - TRBV7-3 CASSSAGLTYNEQFF TGTGCCAGCAGCTCGGCGGGACTTACCTACAATGAGCAGTTCTTC
- TRBJ2-7 few TRBV6-1 CAGGAGATYEQYF TGTGCCGGGGGGGCAGGAGCCACCTACGAGCAGTACTTC
TRBD1 TRBJ1-5 few TRBV7-9 CASSIGQGGNQPQHF TGTGCCAGCAGCATAGGACAGGGAGGCAATCAGCCCCAGCATTTT
TRBD1 TRBJ1-5 few TRBV27 CASSSWGVGGTSNQPQHF TGTGCCAGCAGTTCATGGGGGGTAGGGGGCACTAGCAATCAGCCCCAGCATTTT
- TRBJ1-1 few TRBV5-4 CASSSVDRLNTEAFF TGTGCCAGCAGCTCCGTTGACAGATTGAACACTGAAGCTTTCTTT
- TRBJ1-6 - TRBV28 CASSHTGNLHF TGTGCCAGCAGCCATACAGGGAACCTCCACTTT
TRBD2 TRBJ2-1 few TRBV2 CASRRLAGGDNEQFF TGTGCCAGCAGGCGACTAGCGGGAGGTGACAATGAGCAGTTCTTC
- TRBJ1-4 few TRBV4-1 CASSPSGGGNEKLFF TGCGCCAGCAGCCCGAGCGGGGGGGGAAATGAAAAACTGTTTTTT
TRBD2 TRBJ2-1 - TRBV2 CASSGFGAGGYNEQFF TGTGCCAGCAGTGGATTCGGGGCGGGAGGGTACAATGAGCAGTTCTTC
TRBD2 TRBJ2-1 few TRBV9 CASSVVGGAGNEQFF TGTGCCAGCAGCGTAGTCGGGGGGGCGGGAAATGAGCAGTTCTTC
- TRBJ1-5 - TRBV28 CASSLRGRGNQPQHF TGTGCCAGCAGTTTGAGAGGGAGAGGCAATCAGCCCCAGCATTTT
TRBD2 TRBJ2-1 many TRBV15 CATSRPTSGLYNEQFF TGTGCCACCAGCAGGCCCACTAGCGGACTTTACAATGAGCAGTTCTTC
- TRBJ2-2 - TRBV7-9 CASSLESQATGELFF TGTGCCAGCAGCTTAGAATCCCAAGCAACCGGGGAGCTGTTTTTT
TRBD2 TRBJ2-1 few TRBV9 CASSAAGTSGRGEQFF TGTGCCAGCAGCGCCGCCGGGACTAGCGGGAGGGGTGAGCAGTTCTTC
- TRBJ1-1 - TRBV2 CASSLQGQKGTEAFF TGTGCCAGCAGCCTACAGGGACAAAAGGGCACTGAAGCTTTCTTT
TRBD1 TRBJ1-1 few TRBV29-1 CSVGQGGINTEAFF TGCAGCGTAGGACAGGGGGGAATTAACACTGAAGCTTTCTTT
- TRBJ2-5 - TRBV27 CASSWTAQETQYF TGTGCCAGCAGTTGGACAGCACAAGAGACCCAGTACTTC
- TRBJ2-1 few TRBV18 CASSTGPLNEQFF TGTGCCAGCTCCACAGGGCCCTTAAATGAGCAGTTCTTC
- TRBJ1-1 few TRBV10-2 CASSGPGRAANTEAFF TGCGCCAGCAGTGGCCCGGGCAGGGCAGCGAACACTGAAGCTTTCTTT
TRBD2 TRBJ2-2 few TRBV19 CATNNLAGATSNTGELFF TGTGCCACCAACAATCTAGCGGGGGCTACATCGAACACCGGGGAGCTGTTTTTT
TRBD2 TRBJ2-7 once TRBV6-1 CASRGGDGTYEQYF TGTGCCAGCAGGGGGGGGGACGGAACCTACGAGCAGTACTTC
- TRBJ1-1 - TRBV30 CAWSLRGFSGNTEAFF TGTGCCTGGAGTCTCCGGGGTTTTTCGGGGAACACTGAAGCTTTCTTT
- TRBJ2-5 few TRBV27 CASSPGLLQETQYF TGTGCCAGCAGTCCGGGACTCCTCCAAGAGACCCAGTACTTC